The 21 T cell receptor beta chains listed next were all sequenced from one sample in a study of blood T cell repertoires in COVID-19. The method was immunoSEQ multiplex PCR; TCRdb's version includes in-frame clones alone and lacks a portion of them. Among hundreds of thousands of clones, roughly 85% were seen once, and the ten largest hold 1.4%. Sequenced: peripheral blood. The origin of the receptors is a woman aged 25 to 39 with active or convalescent COVID-19.

The gene calls are TRBV6-5 and TRBJ1-2, with D maybe TRBD1 (5 bases). The CDR3 totals 13 residues. The V gene's germline CDR1 is MNHEY and CDR2 SVGAGI. Trimming shortened V by 6 bases and J by 7 bases, and 15 bases separated the two germline ends. As DNA, the CDR3 is TGTGCCAGCAGCCCCAAGGGGTTCTCTGGCTACACCTTC. Its translation: CASSPKGFSGYTF.

V usage is TRBV14 and J usage is TRBJ1-6; TRBD1 matches at 7 bases. With 4 bases clipped from V and 6 bases from J, the junction kept 6 bases outside the gene matches. This CDR3 has 15 residues. Germline-derived CDR1 and CDR2 are SGHDN and FVKESK. CDR3 DNA sequence: TGTGCCAGCAGCCGAGACAGGGCTATTAATTCACCCCTCCACTTT. Translating gives CASSRDRAINSPLHF.

The chain is built from TRBV18 and TRBJ2-7; 13 positions match TRBD2. Germline CDR1 and CDR2: KGHSH and LQKENI. The CDR3 is 17 residues long. With V trimmed by 5 bases and J by 6 bases, 13 bases remained unmatched. CDR3 bases: TGTGCCAGCTCATTCACAACCGGGACTAGCGGGATGGGCGAGCAGTACTTC. It specifies CASSFTTGTSGMGEQYF.

The rearrangement links TRBV10-1 to TRBJ2-1; D unresolved. Germline CDR1 is WNHNN and CDR2 is SYGVQD (reference sequence). The V end was cut by 6 bases, the J end by 3 bases, with 6 bases between. The CDR3 loop spans 12 amino acids. The CDR3 loop reads CASSRVYNEQFF. Here the CDR3 DNA reads TGCGCCAGCAGCCGGGTCTACAATGAGCAGTTCTTC.

The chain links TRBV11-2 to TRBJ2-7; TRBD2 matches at 14 bases. The CDR3 totals 15 residues. CDR1 is SGHAT and CDR2 is FQNNGV in the germline V gene. V shed 5 bases and J 4 bases; nucleotides not matched to a gene: 4. DNA of the CDR3: TGTGCCAGCAGCCCACGGACTAGCGGGAGGTACGAGCAGTACTTC. Translating gives CASSPRTSGRYEQYF.

The genes are TRBV2 and TRBJ2-5; weak D call: TRBD1 (5 bases). V dropped 2 bases and J dropped 5 bases, with 9 bases sitting between them. The CDR3 spans 13 residues. CDR1 and CDR2 from the germline V gene are SNHLY and FYNNEI. CDR3: CASSERGTETQYF. CDR3 sequence (DNA): TGTGCCAGCAGTGAAAGGGGTACTGAGACCCAGTACTTC. The complete variable domain, with remaining parts taken from reference TRBV2 and TRBJ2-5, reads EPEVTQTPSHQVTQMGQEVILRCVPISNHLYFYWYRQILGQKVEFLVSFYNNEISEKSEIFDDQFSVERPDGSNFTLKIRSTKLEDSAMYFCASSERGTETQYFGPGTRLLVL.

This sequence joins TRBV4-1 and TRBJ2-3; D is unresolved. CDR3 length: 15 residues. V shed 1 base and J shed 4 bases, with 12 bases lying between them. In germline, CDR1 is MGHRA, CDR2 YSYEKL. The CDR3 DNA reads TGCGCCAGCAGCCAAGTGGCGGTTAGCTCAGATACGCAGTATTTT. This translates into CASSQVAVSSDTQYF.

This clone was recorded once. The rearrangement uses TRBV6-5 and TRBJ2-5; TRBD2 matches 9 bases. CDR1 and CDR2 from the germline V gene are MNHEY and SVGAGI. CDR3 size: 15 residues. V shed 8 bases and J 5 bases; nucleotides not matched to a gene: 12. The CDR3 loop reads CASGLAGALGETQYF. The CDR3 DNA reads TGTGCCAGCGGTTTAGCGGGGGCCCTCGGGGAGACCCAGTACTTC.

The rearrangement links TRBV7-2 to TRBJ2-7; 7 nucleotides agree with TRBD1. J lost 2 bases, V lost 2 bases, and 3 bases had no gene match. There are 14 residues in the CDR3. The germline V gene encodes CDR1 SGHTA and CDR2 FQGNSA. The CDR3 protein is CASSLRDRPYEQYF. The DNA of the CDR3 is TGTGCCAGCAGCTTAAGGGACAGACCCTACGAGCAGTACTTC.

In its sample, this clone was seen once. This chain joins TRBV3-1 (or the pseudogene TRBV3-2) and TRBJ1-5, with 7 positions matching TRBD1. This CDR3 has 13 amino acids. Unmatched junction bases numbered 1, after V lost 1 base and J lost 7 bases. Germline V CDR1 and CDR2: LGHDT, YNNKEL (reference sequence). The CDR3 region is CASSQGQGQPQHF. CDR3 nucleotides: TGTGCCAGCAGCCAAGGACAGGGACAGCCCCAGCATTTT.

The CDR3 reads CASSINGVYEAFF. CDR3 DNA: TGTGCCAGTAGTATTAACGGGGTGTATGAAGCTTTCTTT. V and J are TRBV19 and TRBJ1-1; no firm D call. Germline CDR1 and CDR2: LNHDA and SQIVND (reference sequence). The V and J ends lost 3 bases and 7 bases respectively, with 12 bases between them. The CDR3 length is 13 residues.

The V gene is TRBV7-9, the J gene TRBJ2-3; 7 nucleotides line up with TRBD1. Germline CDR1 SEHNR, CDR2 FQNEAQ (reference sequence). The CDR3 loop spans 18 amino acids. Germline trimming cut 0 bases from V and 2 bases from J; bases unmatched to any gene: 11. CDR3 bases: TGTGCCAGCAGCTTAGCGGGAGTTCGTCAGGGGGACACAGATACGCAGTATTTT. This translates into CASSLAGVRQGDTDTQYF.

This clone was observed a handful of times. J is TRBJ1-4 and V is TRBV12-3 or TRBV12-4; the D is unclear. CDR3 length: 12 amino acids. Trimming cost V 4 bases and J 8 bases, with 8 bases left between them. Here the CDR3 reads CASSSPLEKLFF. In DNA form, the CDR3 reads TGTGCCAGCAGTTCCCCCTTGGAAAAACTGTTTTTT.

The DNA for the CDR3 is TGTGCCATCAGTGAGGGGACTAAACCTTACAATGAGCAGTTCTTC. Its protein product is CAISEGTKPYNEQFF. The chain joins TRBV10-3 to TRBJ2-1; 7 positions match TRBD2. In germline, CDR1 is ENHRY, CDR2 SYGVKD. J was trimmed by 4 bases and V by 2 bases; bases with no gene match: 5. This CDR3 is 15 amino acids long.

This chain links TRBV13 with TRBJ2-3; D might be TRBD2 (5 bases). V gave up 3 bases and J gave up 6 bases, with 10 bases separating them. Germline assignment: CDR1 PRHDT and CDR2 FYEKMQ (reference sequence). The CDR3 runs to 13 residues. The CDR3 DNA follows: TGTGCCAGCAGCTTCTCTAGCCTGGATACGCAGTATTTT. Translated: CASSFSSLDTQYF.

The chain joins TRBV4-1 to TRBJ1-1; 7 bases are shared with TRBD1. V shed 2 bases and J 7 bases; nucleotides not matched to a gene: 10. CDR1 is MGHRA, CDR2 YSYEKL, per germline. The CDR3 runs 15 residues. The CDR3: CASSQRAIGGLEAFF. The CDR3 DNA is TGCGCCAGCAGCCAACGGGCCATAGGGGGCCTTGAAGCTTTCTTT.

This clone has just one count. This chain uses TRBV7-8 with TRBJ2-7; 9 nucleotides align to TRBD1. V lost 1 base to trimming and J lost 2 bases; unmatched junction nucleotides: 12. CDR1 and CDR2 (germline): SGHVS, FQNEAQ. CDR3 length: 18 amino acids. CDR3 in amino acids: CASSLDPTGGLLPYEQYF. CDR3 bases: TGTGCCAGCAGCTTAGACCCCACAGGGGGCCTACTCCCCTACGAGCAGTACTTC.

The chain couples TRBV5-1 to TRBJ2-7; D may be TRBD1 (5 bases). Germline assignment: CDR1 SGHRS and CDR2 YFSETQ. The CDR3 extends over 15 amino acids. V lost 3 bases to trimming and J lost 2 bases, with 15 bases between them. The CDR3 region has the DNA TGCGCCAGCAGCTCGGACCCCGAGACAGCCTACGAGCAGTACTTC. Translated: CASSSDPETAYEQYF.

V usage is TRBV27 and J usage is TRBJ2-7; 7 bases are shared with TRBD1. Germline CDR1 MNHEY, CDR2 SMNVEV (reference sequence). The CDR3 totals 14 residues. V lost 6 bases, J lost 3 bases, and 8 bases stayed unmatched. The CDR3 here is CASSQDRNFYEQYF. The CDR3 DNA sequence: TGTGCCAGCAGCCAGGACAGGAACTTCTACGAGCAGTACTTC.

This sequence joins TRBV5-1 and TRBJ2-3, with D possibly being TRBD2 (6 bases). CDR3 length: 16 amino acids. CDR1 SGHRS and CDR2 YFSETQ come from the germline V gene. The ends were cut back, 0 bases at V and 4 bases at J, with 15 bases in the middle. For the CDR3, the DNA is TGCGCCAGCAGCTTGGGTGTTCGGGAGAACTCAGATACGCAGTATTTT. Its translation is CASSLGVRENSDTQYF.

The chain has TRBV11-2 and TRBJ2-1; 7 bases agree with TRBD2. The V and J ends lost 1 base and 7 bases, in that order; junction bases with no gene match: 4. Looked up from germline, CDR1 is SGHAT and CDR2 is FQNNGV. The CDR3 is 14 amino acids. CDR3 loop: CASSLVAGLNEQFF. The CDR3 nucleotides are TGTGCCAGCAGCTTAGTAGCGGGCCTTAATGAGCAGTTCTTC. Drawing the rest from reference TRBV11-2 and TRBJ2-1, the complete variable domain is EAGVAQSPRYKIIEKRQSVAFWCNPISGHATLYWYQQILGQGPKLLIQFQNNGVVDDSQLPKDRFSAERLKGVDSTLKIQPAKLEDSAVYLCASSLVAGLNEQFFGPGTRLTVL.